These 6 T cell receptor beta chains were all obtained from the same sample, sequenced in a study of blood T cell repertoires in COVID-19. Libraries were prepared by immunoSEQ multiplex PCR; TCRdb keeps only in-frame clonotypes and omits some of them. The data show tens of thousands of clones, 80% to 90% seen once. The sequencing sample was made of peripheral blood. The receptors were gathered from a man between 50 and 59 years old with COVID-19, enrolled during active disease.

This clone has more than one count but fewer than ten. The genes are TRBV28 and TRBJ1-2, with 12 bases fitting TRBD1. CDR3 size: 16 residues. Germline CDR1 reads MDHEN; CDR2 reads SYDVKM. V gave up 7 bases and J gave up 4 bases; unmatched junction bases: 10. CDR3 protein: CASTPPGTGGFYGYTF. The CDR3 DNA follows: TGTGCCAGCACCCCCCCCGGGACAGGGGGCTTCTATGGCTACACCTTC.

The V gene is TRBV7-9, the J gene TRBJ1-3; 7 positions match TRBD1. J gave up 4 bases and V 5 bases, and 5 bases lay outside the gene matches. The CDR3 spans 14 residues. Germline-derived CDR1 and CDR2 are SEHNR and FQNEAQ (reference sequence). The CDR3 sequence is CASSHGQEGNTIYF. In nucleotides, the CDR3 is TGTGCCAGCAGCCACGGACAGGAGGGAAACACCATATATTTT. The full variable domain, its missing parts supplied by reference TRBV7-9 and TRBJ1-3, is DTGVSQNPRHKITKRGQNVTFRCDPISEHNRLYWYRQTLGQGPEFLTYFQNEAQLEKSRLLSDRFSAERPKGSFSTLEIQRTEQGDSAMYLCASSHGQEGNTIYFGEGSWLTVV.

The chain combines TRBV10-2 with TRBJ2-2; TRBD2 aligns across 13 bases. Per the germline V gene, CDR1 is WSHSY and CDR2 is SAAADI. CDR3 length: 14 residues. Trimming took 8 bases from V and 6 from J; bases not matched to a gene: 3. The CDR3 region is CASAGTSGAGELFF. CDR3 coding DNA: TGCGCCAGCGCAGGGACTAGCGGGGCCGGGGAGCTGTTTTTT.

This clone came up once. This chain connects TRBV24-1 to TRBJ2-1; TRBD2 agrees at 9 bases. The CDR3 consists of 16 residues. The V and J ends lost 3 bases and 2 bases, in that order; junction bases with no gene match: 4. Germline loops: CDR1 KGHDR, CDR2 SFDVKD. CDR3 in DNA: TGTGCCACCAGTGATGCGGGGGGGCCAGCCTACAATGAGCAGTTCTTC. Its protein product is CATSDAGGPAYNEQFF.

The rearrangement joins TRBV5-1 to TRBJ2-7; the match to TRBD1 covers 9 bases. The CDR3 totals 15 residues. V lost 4 bases, J lost 6 bases, and 11 bases stayed unmatched. CDR1 is SGHRS and CDR2 is YFSETQ in the germline V gene. The CDR3 coding sequence is TGCGCCAGCAGCCCGGGTCGCCGGGACAGGGTCGAGCAGTACTTC. Residues: CASSPGRRDRVEQYF.

The chain recombines TRBV4-2 with TRBJ2-5, with 7 bases identical to TRBD1. Germline CDR1 is LGHNA and CDR2 is YNFKEQ. The CDR3 totals 15 residues. V shed 0 bases, J shed 5 bases, and the junction held 6 bases outside the gene matches. CDR3 sequence: CASSQDEGAEETQYF. In DNA, the CDR3 is TGTGCCAGCAGCCAAGATGAGGGGGCGGAGGAGACCCAGTACTTC.